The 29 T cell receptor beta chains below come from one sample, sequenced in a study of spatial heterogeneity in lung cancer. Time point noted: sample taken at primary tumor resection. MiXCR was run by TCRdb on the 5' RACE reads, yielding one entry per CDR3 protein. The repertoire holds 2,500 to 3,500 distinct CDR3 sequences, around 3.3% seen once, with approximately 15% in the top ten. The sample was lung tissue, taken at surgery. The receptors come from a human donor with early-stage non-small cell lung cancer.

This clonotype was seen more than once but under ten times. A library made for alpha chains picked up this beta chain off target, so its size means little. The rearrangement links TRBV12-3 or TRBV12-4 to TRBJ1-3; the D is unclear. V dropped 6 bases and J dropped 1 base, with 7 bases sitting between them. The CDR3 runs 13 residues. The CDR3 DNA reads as TGTGCCAGCAGCGCGGGGTCTGGAAACACCATATATTTT. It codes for CASSAGSGNTIYF.

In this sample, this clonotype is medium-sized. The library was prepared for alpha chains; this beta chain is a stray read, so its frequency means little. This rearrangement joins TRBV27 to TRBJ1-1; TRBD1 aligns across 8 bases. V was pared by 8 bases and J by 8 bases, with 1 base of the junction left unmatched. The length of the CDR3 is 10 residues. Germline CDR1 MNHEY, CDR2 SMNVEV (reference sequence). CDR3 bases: TGTGCCAGCGGACAGGGCGAAGCTTTCTTT. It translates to CASGQGEAFF.

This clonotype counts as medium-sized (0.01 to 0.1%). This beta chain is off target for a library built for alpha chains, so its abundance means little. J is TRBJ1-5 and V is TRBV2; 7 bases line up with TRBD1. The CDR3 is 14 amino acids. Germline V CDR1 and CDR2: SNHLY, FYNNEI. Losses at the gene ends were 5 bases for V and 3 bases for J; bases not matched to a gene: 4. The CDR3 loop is CASSRQGANQPQHF. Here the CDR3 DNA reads TGTGCCAGCAGTCGACAGGGAGCCAATCAGCCCCAGCATTTT.

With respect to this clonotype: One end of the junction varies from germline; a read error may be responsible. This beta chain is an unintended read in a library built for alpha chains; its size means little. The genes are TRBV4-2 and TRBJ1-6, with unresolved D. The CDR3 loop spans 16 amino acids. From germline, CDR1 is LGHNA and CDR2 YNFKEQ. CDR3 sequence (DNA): TGTGCCAGCAGCCAAGGCAGACCGATGGGGAATTCACCCCTCCTCTTT. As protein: CASSQGRPMGNSPLLF.

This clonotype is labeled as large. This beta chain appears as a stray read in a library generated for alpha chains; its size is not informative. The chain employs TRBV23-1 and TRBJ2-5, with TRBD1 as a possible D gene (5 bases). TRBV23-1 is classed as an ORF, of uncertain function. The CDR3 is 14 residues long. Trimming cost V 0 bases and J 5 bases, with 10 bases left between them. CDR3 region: CASSQSDTRETQYF. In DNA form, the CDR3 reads TGCGCCAGCAGTCAATCGGACACTCGGGAGACCCAGTACTTC.

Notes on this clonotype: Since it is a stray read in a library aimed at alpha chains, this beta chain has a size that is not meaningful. Here the CDR3 DNA reads TGTGCCAGCCATCGGGACAGCTCCTACAATGAGCAGTTCTTC. Its protein product is CASHRDSSYNEQFF. The V gene is TRBV6-7, the J gene TRBJ2-1; 7 positions match TRBD1. TRBV6-7 qualifies as an ORF whose function is uncertain. J was trimmed by 0 bases and V by 8 bases; bases with no gene match: 4. This CDR3 spans 14 amino acids.

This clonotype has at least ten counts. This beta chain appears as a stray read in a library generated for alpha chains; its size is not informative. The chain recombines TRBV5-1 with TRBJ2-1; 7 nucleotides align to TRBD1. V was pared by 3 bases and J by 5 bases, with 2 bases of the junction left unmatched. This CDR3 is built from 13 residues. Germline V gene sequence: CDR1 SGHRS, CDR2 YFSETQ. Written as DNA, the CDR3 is TGCGCCAGCAGCTCCGGACAGGACAATGAGCAGTTCTTC. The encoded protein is CASSSGQDNEQFF.

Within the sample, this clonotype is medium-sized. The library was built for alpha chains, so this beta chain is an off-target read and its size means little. In DNA form, the CDR3 reads TGCGCCAGCAGCATGAGGAACACTGAAGCTTTCTTT. Its protein product is CASSMRNTEAFF. This chain joins TRBV5-1 and TRBJ1-1, with D unclear. CDR1 and CDR2 from the germline V gene are SGHRS and YFSETQ. The CDR3 extends over 12 amino acids. Trimming stripped 4 bases from V and 1 base from J, with 5 bases between.

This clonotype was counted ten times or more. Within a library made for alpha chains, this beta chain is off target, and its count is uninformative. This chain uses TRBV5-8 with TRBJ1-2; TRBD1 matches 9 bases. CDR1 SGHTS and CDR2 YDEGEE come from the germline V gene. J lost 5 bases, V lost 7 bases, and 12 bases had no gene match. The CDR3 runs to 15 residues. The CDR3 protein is CASDTRGTGIYGYTF. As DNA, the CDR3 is TGTGCCAGCGACACGAGAGGGACAGGGATTTATGGCTACACCTTC.

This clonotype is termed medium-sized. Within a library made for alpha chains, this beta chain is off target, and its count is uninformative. The CDR3: CASRLGASNQPQHF. The CDR3 DNA reads as TGTGCCAGCCGACTGGGGGCAAGCAATCAGCCCCAGCATTTT. V usage is TRBV7-8 and J usage is TRBJ1-5, with D maybe TRBD1 (6 bases). V was pared by 8 bases and J by 1 base, with 12 bases between. CDR1 is SGHVS, CDR2 FQNEAQ, per germline. The length of the CDR3 is 14 residues.

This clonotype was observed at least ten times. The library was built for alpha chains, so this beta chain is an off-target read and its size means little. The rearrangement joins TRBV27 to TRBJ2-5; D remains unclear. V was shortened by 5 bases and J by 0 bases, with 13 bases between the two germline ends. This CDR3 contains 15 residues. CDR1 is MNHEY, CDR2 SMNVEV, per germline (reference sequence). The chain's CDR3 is CASSPDGRYQETQYF. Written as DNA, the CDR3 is TGTGCCAGCAGTCCCGACGGACGGTACCAAGAGACCCAGTACTTC.

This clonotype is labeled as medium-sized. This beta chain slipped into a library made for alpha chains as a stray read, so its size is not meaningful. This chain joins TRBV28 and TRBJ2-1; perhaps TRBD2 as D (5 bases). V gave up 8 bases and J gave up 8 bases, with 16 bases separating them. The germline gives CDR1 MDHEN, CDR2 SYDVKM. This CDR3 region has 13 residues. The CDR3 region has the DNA TGTGCCAGCTCCCCGGGAAGGTGGCATGAGCAGTTCTTC. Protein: CASSPGRWHEQFF.

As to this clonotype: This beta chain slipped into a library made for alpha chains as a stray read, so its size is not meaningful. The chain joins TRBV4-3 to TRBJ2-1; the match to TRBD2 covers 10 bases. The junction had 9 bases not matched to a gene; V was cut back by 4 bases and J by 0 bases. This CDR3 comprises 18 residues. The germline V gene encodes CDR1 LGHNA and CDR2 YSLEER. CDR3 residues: CASSPKGPSGSSYNEQFF. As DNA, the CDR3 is TGCGCCAGCAGCCCTAAAGGTCCTAGCGGGAGCTCCTACAATGAGCAGTTCTTC.

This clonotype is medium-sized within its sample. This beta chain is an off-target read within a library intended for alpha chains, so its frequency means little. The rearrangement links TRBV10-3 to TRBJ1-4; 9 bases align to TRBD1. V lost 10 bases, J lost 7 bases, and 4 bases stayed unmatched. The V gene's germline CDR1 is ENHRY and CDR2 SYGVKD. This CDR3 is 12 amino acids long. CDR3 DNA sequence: TGTGCCACCGGGACAGGGTCTGAAAAACTGTTTTTT. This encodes CATGTGSEKLFF.

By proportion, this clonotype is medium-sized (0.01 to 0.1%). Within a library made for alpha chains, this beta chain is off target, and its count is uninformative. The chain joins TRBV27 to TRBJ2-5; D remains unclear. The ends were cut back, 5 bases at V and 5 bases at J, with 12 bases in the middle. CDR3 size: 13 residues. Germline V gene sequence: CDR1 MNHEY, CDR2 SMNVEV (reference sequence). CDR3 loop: CASSPGRRETQYF. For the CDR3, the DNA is TGTGCCAGCAGTCCGGGCCGACGGGAGACCCAGTACTTC.

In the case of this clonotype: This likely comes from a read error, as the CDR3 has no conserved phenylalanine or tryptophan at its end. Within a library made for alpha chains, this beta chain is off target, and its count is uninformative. CDR3 DNA sequence: TGCGCCAGCAGCCAAGGGTTGGCGGGGCACGAGCAGTACTCC. The encoded protein is CASSQGLAGHEQYS. The rearrangement uses TRBV4-3 and TRBJ2-7, with TRBD2 as a possible D gene (6 bases). Per the germline V gene, CDR1 is LGHNA and CDR2 is YSLEER. CDR3 size: 14 residues. Trimming took 1 base from V and 5 from J, leaving 12 bases between them.

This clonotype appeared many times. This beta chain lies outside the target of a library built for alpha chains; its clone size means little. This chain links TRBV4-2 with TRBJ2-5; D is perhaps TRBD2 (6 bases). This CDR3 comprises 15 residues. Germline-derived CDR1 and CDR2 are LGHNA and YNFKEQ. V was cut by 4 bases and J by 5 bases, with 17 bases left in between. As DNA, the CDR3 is TGTGCCAGCAGCCCCCGTGGTAGCGGAATGGAGACCCAGTACTTC. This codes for CASSPRGSGMETQYF.

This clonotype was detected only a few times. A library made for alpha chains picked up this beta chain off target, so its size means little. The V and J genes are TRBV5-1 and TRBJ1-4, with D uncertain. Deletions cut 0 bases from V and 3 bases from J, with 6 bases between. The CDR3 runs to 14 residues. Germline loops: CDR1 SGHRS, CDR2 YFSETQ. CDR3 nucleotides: TGCGCCAGCAGCTTGGGTTATGCTAATGAAAAACTGTTTTTT. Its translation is CASSLGYANEKLFF.

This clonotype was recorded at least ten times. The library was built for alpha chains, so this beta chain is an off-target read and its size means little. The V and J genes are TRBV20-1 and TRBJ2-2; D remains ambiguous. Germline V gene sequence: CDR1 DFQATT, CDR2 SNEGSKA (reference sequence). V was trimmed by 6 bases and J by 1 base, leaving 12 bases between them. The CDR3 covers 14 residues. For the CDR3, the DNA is TGCAGTGCCGCCACCCCGCGGAACACCGGGGAGCTGTTTTTT. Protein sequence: CSAATPRNTGELFF.

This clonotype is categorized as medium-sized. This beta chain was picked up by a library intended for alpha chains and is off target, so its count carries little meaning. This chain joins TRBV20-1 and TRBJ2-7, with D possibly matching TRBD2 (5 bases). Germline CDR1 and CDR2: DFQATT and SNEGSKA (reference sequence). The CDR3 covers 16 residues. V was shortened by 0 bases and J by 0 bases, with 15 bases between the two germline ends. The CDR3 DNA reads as TGCAGTGCTAGAGATGAGGGAGCAGGTGACTCCTACGAGCAGTACTTC. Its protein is CSARDEGAGDSYEQYF.

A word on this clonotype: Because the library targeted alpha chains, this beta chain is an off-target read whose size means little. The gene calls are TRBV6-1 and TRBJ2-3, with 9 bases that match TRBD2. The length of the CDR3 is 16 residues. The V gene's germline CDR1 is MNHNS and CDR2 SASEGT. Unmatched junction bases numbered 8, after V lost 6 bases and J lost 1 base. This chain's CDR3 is CASSPFERGGTDTQYF. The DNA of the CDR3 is TGTGCCAGCAGCCCCTTCGAGCGGGGGGGCACAGATACGCAGTATTTT.

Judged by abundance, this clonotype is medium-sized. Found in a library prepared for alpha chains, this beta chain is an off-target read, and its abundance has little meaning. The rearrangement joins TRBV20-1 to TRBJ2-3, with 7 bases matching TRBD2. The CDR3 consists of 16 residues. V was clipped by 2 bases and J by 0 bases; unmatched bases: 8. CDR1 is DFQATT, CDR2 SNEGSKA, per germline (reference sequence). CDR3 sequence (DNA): TGCAGTGCTAGAAGGCCGTCTAGCGGCAGCACAGATACGCAGTATTTT. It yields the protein CSARRPSSGSTDTQYF.

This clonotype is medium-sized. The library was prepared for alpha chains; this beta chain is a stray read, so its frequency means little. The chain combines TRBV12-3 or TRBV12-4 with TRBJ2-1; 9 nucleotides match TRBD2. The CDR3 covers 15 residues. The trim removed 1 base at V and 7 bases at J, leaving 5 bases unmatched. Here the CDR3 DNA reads TGTGCCAGCAGTTTAGGAGGCGGGGGGGCGAATGAGCAGTTCTTC. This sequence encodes CASSLGGGGANEQFF.

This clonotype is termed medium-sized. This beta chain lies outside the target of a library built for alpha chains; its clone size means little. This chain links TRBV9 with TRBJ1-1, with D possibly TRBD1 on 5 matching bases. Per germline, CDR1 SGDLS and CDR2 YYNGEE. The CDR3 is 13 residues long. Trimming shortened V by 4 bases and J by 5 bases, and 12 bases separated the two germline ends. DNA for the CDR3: TGTGCCAGCAGCCAGGGTACAGGTACTGAAGCTTTCTTT. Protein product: CASSQGTGTEAFF.

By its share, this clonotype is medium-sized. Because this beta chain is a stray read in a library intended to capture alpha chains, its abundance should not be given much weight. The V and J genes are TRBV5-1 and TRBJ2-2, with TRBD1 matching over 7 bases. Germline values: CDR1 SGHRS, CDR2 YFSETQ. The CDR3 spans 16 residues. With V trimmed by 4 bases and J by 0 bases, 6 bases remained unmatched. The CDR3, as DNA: TGCGCCAGCAGCCCGGGACAGACCTCGAACACCGGGGAGCTGTTTTTT. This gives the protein CASSPGQTSNTGELFF.

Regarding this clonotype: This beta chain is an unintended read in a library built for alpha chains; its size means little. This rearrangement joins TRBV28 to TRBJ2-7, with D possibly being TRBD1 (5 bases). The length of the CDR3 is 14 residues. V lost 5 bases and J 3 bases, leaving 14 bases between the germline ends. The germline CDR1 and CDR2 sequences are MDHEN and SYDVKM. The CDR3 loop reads CASSPQGWDYEQYV. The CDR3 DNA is TGTGCCAGCAGTCCCCAGGGTTGGGACTACGAGCAGTACGTC.

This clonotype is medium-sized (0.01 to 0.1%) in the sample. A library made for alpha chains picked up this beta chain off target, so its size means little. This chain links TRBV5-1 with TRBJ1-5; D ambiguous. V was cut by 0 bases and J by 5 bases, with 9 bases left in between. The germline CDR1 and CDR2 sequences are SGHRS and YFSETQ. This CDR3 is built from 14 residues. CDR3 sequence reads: CASSLDTPDQPQHF. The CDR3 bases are TGCGCCAGCAGCTTGGACACTCCCGATCAGCCCCAGCATTTT. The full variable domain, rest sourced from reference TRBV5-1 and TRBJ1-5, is KAGVTQTPRYLIKTRGQQVTLSCSPISGHRSVSWYQQTPGQGLQFLFEYFSETQRNKGNFPGRFSGRQFSNSRSEMNVSTLELGDSALYLCASSLDTPDQPQHFGDGTRLSIL.

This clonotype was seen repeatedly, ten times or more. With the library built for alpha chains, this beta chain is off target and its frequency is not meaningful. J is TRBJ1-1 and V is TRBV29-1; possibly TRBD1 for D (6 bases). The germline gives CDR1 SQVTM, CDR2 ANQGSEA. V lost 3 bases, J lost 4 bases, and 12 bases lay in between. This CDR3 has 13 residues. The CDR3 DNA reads TGCAGCGTTGATTCATCCAGGGGCACTGAAGCTTTCTTT. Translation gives CSVDSSRGTEAFF.

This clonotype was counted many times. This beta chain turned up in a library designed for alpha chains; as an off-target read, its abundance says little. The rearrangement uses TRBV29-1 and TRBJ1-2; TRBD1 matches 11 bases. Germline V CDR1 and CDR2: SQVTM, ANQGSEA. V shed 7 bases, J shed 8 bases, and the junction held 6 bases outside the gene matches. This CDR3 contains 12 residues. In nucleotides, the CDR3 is TGCAGCGACCGGACAGGGGGCGGCGGCTACACCTTC. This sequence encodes CSDRTGGGGYTF.